The rows below give T cell receptor beta chains drawn from one sample of a study of liver allograft versus peripheral blood T cells. TCRdb independently ran MiXCR on the reads; one entry per CDR3 protein. This sample carries fewer than 10,000 distinct CDR3 sequences, approximately 17% of them seen once, and the ten largest clones take about 4.2%. These receptors all stem from a human patient who had a liver transplant. Some T cells may arise from the graft donor. CDR3s include the opening cysteine and the closing phenylalanine or tryptophan. Fields, in order: CDR3 protein, CDR3 DNA, V gene, clone size, D gene, J gene. A D gene is named only where the DNA matches it firmly. Not all rows give a size; the values are once, few, many and, for expanded clones, a class.

CATSRAFDSNQPQHF | TGTGCCACCAGCAGAGCCTTTGATAGCAATCAGCCCCAGCATTTT | TRBV15 | - | - | TRBJ1-5
CASSPQASESYEQYF | TGTGCCAGCAGTCCTCAGGCTAGCGAATCTTACGAGCAGTACTTC | TRBV6-1 | many | - | TRBJ2-7
CASSGTGNYGYTF | TGTGCCAGCAGTGGGACGGGGAACTATGGCTACACCTTC | TRBV2 | few | - | TRBJ1-2
CSALVDRGVDQPQHF | TGCAGTGCTTTGGTTGACAGGGGTGTTGATCAGCCCCAGCATTTT | TRBV20-1 | few | TRBD1 | TRBJ1-5
CSVETDSSYEQYF | TGCAGCGTTGAAACAGACAGCTCCTACGAGCAGTACTTC | TRBV29-1 | - | - | TRBJ2-7
CASSTGTSGGYEQYF | TGTGCCAGCTCAACCGGGACTAGCGGGGGCTACGAGCAGTACTTC | TRBV18 | many | TRBD2 | TRBJ2-7
CAWGVRSTEAFF | TGTGCCTGGGGTGTAAGGAGTACTGAAGCTTTCTTT | TRBV30 | medium-sized | - | TRBJ1-1
CASSGRGGGHTDTQYF | TGTGCCAGCAGCGGGAGAGGTGGGGGGCACACAGATACGCAGTATTTT | TRBV9 | - | - | TRBJ2-3
CASSIVTTRYDYGYTF | TGTGCCAGTAGTATAGTCACCACCCGTTATGACTATGGCTACACCTTC | TRBV19 | few | - | TRBJ1-2
CASNDIKTSGSYEQYF | TGTGCCAGCAACGACATAAAGACTAGCGGTTCCTACGAGCAGTACTTC | TRBV28 | - | TRBD2 | TRBJ2-7
CASSQNPVSNQPQHF | TGTGCCAGCAGCCAAAACCCAGTTAGCAATCAGCCCCAGCATTTT | TRBV3-1 | - | - | TRBJ1-5
CATSDLGGETQYF | TGTGCCACCAGTGATTTGGGGGGTGAGACCCAGTACTTC | TRBV24-1 | medium-sized | - | TRBJ2-5
CASSLERGLGETQYF | TGTGCCAGCAGTTTGGAGCGGGGACTGGGCGAGACCCAGTACTTC | TRBV27 | many | TRBD2 | TRBJ2-5
CASSLTGINEKLFF | TGCGCCAGCAGCTTAACCGGAATTAATGAAAAACTGTTTTTT | TRBV5-1 | few | - | TRBJ1-4
CASSPQSEGTEAFF | TGTGCCAGCAGCCCCCAATCCGAAGGGACTGAAGCTTTCTTT | TRBV7-9 | many | - | TRBJ1-1
CASSYYAGYEQYF | TGTGCCAGCAGTTACTACGCAGGCTACGAGCAGTACTTC | TRBV6-2/TRBV6-3 | medium-sized | - | TRBJ2-7
CASSVGTVQETQYF | TGTGCCAGCAGCGTAGGGACGGTCCAAGAGACCCAGTACTTC | TRBV9 | - | - | TRBJ2-5
CASRASNTYSGNTIYF | TGTGCCAGCAGAGCCTCCAACACCTACTCTGGAAACACCATATATTTT | TRBV6-5 | many | - | TRBJ1-3
CASSTGLGADTQYF | TGTGCCAGTAGTACGGGACTAGGTGCAGATACGCAGTATTTT | TRBV19 | - | TRBD2 | TRBJ2-3
CSARGVFGGNSPLHF | TGCAGTGCTAGGGGCGTTTTTGGGGGTAATTCACCCCTCCACTTT | TRBV20-1 | many | - | TRBJ1-6
CASVVGQGTGELFF | TGTGCCAGCGTTGTGGGACAGGGGACCGGGGAGCTGTTTTTT | TRBV28 | medium-sized | TRBD1 | TRBJ2-2
CSARIGTDTQYF | TGCAGTGCTAGAATCGGGACAGATACGCAGTATTTT | TRBV20-1 | few | - | TRBJ2-3
CATRTGTDTQYF | TGTGCCACCCGGACAGGGACAGATACGCAGTATTTT | TRBV24-1 | medium-sized | TRBD1 | TRBJ2-3
CASSDFGQGEAQYF | TGTGCCAGCAGCGATTTCGGACAGGGTGAGGCCCAGTACTTC | TRBV9 | few | TRBD1 | TRBJ2-5
CASSLDFTEAFF | TGTGCCAGCAGCTTAGACTTCACTGAAGCTTTCTTT | TRBV7-2 | medium-sized | - | TRBJ1-1
CASGAGPEDEQFF | TGTGCTAGTGGGGCGGGCCCGGAGGATGAGCAGTTCTTC | TRBV12-5 | - | - | TRBJ2-1
CASSFGGTNQPQHF | TGTGCCAGCAGTTTTGGGGGGACTAATCAGCCCCAGCATTTT | TRBV28 | - | - | TRBJ1-5
CASSVGTGDYGYTF | TGTGCCAGCAGCGTAGGGACAGGGGACTATGGCTACACCTTC | TRBV9 | few | TRBD1 | TRBJ1-2
CASSEAGGVGEQYF | TGTGCCAGCAGTGAAGCGGGGGGGGTTGGGGAGCAGTACTTC | TRBV6-1 | many | TRBD2 | TRBJ2-7
CASSPEGSEAFF | TGTGCCAGCAGCCCGGAGGGTAGTGAAGCTTTCTTT | TRBV6-1 | medium-sized | - | TRBJ1-1
CASSPPLWTRFTDTQYF | TGTGCCAGCTCACCACCGCTCTGGACTAGATTCACAGATACGCAGTATTTT | TRBV18 | many | TRBD2 | TRBJ2-3
CASSLGQGVDYGYTF | TGTGCCAGCAGCCTCGGGCAGGGGGTAGACTATGGCTACACCTTC | TRBV12-3/TRBV12-4 | many | TRBD1 | TRBJ1-2
CASSLAPSSYEQYF | TGTGCCAGCAGCTTAGCCCCCTCTTCCTACGAGCAGTACTTC | TRBV7-2 | medium-sized | - | TRBJ2-7
CASSRAGSGNSPLHF | TGTGCCAGCAGCCGAGCAGGGTCGGGGAATTCACCCCTCCACTTT | TRBV14 | few | - | TRBJ1-6
CASSYKGVEAFF | TGTGCCAGCAGTTATAAAGGGGTTGAAGCTTTCTTT | TRBV13 | medium-sized | - | TRBJ1-1
CASSTGPTGGYTF | TGTGCCAGCAGTACGGGACCAACCGGGGGCTACACCTTC | TRBV6-2/TRBV6-3 | medium-sized | - | TRBJ1-2
CASSRGQINYGYTF | TGTGCCAGCAGCAGGGGACAGATTAACTATGGCTACACCTTC | TRBV6-2/TRBV6-3 | many | TRBD1 | TRBJ1-2
CASSYSGWSSYEQYF | TGTGCCAGCAGTTACTCCGGATGGAGCTCCTACGAGCAGTACTTC | TRBV6-5 | medium-sized | - | TRBJ2-7